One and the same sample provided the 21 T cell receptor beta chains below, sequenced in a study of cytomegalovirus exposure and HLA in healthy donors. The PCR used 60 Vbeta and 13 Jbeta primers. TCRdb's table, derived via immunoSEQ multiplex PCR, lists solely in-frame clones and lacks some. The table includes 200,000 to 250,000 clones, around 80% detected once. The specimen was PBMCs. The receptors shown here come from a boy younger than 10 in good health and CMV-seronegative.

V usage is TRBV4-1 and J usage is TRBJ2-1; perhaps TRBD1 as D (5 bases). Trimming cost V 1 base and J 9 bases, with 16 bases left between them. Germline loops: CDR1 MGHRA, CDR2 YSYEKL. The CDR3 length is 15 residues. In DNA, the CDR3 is TGCGCCAGCAGCCAAGTAATGTCAGGGTTGGGTGAGCAGTTCTTC. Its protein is CASSQVMSGLGEQFF.

The CDR3 nucleotides are TGTGCCAGTAGTGTTTCTAGCACCGCCGAAGCTTTCTTT. Protein: CASSVSSTAEAFF. The chain carries TRBV19 and TRBJ1-1; the D is unclear. The V end lost 5 bases, the J end lost 8 bases, and 15 bases lay between the germline ends. CDR1 LNHDA and CDR2 SQIVND come from the germline V gene (reference sequence). This CDR3 contains 13 residues. Based on the CDR3 plus reference TRBV19 and TRBJ1-1, the full variable domain is DGGITQSPKYLFRKEGQNVTLSCEQNLNHDAMYWYRQDPGQGLRLIYYSQIVNDFQKGDIAEGYSVSREKKESFPLTVTSAQKNPTAFYLCASSVSSTAEAFFGQGTRLTVV.

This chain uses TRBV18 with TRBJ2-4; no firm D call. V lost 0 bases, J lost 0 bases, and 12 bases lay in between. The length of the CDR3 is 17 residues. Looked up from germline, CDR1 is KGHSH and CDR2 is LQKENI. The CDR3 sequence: CASSPPYRFTAKNIQYF. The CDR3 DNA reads TGTGCCAGCTCACCACCGTACAGATTCACAGCCAAAAACATTCAGTACTTC.

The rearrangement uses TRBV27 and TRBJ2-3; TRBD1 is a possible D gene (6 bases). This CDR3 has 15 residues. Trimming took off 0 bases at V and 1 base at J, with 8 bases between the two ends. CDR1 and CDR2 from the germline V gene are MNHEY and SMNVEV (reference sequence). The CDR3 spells CASSLSRTGTDTQYF. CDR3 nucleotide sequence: TGTGCCAGCAGTTTATCACGGACAGGCACAGATACGCAGTATTTT.

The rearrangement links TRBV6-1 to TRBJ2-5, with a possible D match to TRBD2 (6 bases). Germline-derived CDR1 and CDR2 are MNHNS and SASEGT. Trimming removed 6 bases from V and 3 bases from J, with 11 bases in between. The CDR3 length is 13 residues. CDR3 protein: CASRRDPKETQYF. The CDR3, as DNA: TGTGCCAGCAGGCGGGACCCCAAAGAGACCCAGTACTTC.

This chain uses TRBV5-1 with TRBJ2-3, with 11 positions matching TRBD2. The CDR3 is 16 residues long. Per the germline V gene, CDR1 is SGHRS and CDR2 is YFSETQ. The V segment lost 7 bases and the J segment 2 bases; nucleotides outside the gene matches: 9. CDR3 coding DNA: TGCGCCAGCGGTAAGGGACTAGCGGACTTCACAGATACGCAGTATTTT. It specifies CASGKGLADFTDTQYF.

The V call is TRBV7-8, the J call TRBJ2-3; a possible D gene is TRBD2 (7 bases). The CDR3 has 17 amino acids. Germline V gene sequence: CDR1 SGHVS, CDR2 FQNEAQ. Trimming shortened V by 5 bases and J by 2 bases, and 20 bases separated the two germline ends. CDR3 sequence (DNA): TGTGCCAGCAGCCAACAGATCGGGGGGCTCCCCACAGATACGCAGTATTTT. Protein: CASSQQIGGLPTDTQYF.

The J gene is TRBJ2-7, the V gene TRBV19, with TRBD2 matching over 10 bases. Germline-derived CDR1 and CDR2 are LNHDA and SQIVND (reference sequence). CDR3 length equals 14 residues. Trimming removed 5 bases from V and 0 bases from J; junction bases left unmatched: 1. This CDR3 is CASSASGGSYEQYF. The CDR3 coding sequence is TGTGCCAGTAGTGCTAGCGGGGGCTCCTACGAGCAGTACTTC.

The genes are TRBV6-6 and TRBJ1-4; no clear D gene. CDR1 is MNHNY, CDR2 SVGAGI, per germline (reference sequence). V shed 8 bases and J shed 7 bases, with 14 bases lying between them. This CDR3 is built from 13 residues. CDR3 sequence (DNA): TGTGCCAGCCACCCTCTTTTGAGTGAAAAACTGTTTTTT. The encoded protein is CASHPLLSEKLFF.

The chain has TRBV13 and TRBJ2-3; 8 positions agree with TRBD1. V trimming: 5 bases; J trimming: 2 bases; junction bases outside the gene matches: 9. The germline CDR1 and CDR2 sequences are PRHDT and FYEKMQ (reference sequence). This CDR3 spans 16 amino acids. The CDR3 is CASSRPGQGYTDTQYF. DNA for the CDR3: TGTGCCAGCAGCCGGCCAGGACAGGGCTACACAGATACGCAGTATTTT. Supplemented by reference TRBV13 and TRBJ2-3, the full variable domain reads AAGVIQSPRHLIKEKRETATLKCYPIPRHDTVYWYQQGPGQDPQFLISFYEKMQSDKGSIPDRFSAQQFSDYHSELNMSSLELGDSALYFCASSRPGQGYTDTQYFGPGTRLTVL.

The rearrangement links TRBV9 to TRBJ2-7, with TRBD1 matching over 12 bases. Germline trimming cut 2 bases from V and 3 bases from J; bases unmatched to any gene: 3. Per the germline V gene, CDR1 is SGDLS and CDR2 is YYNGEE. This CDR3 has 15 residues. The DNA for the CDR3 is TGTGCCAGCAGCGTCGGGACAGGGGGCTTCTACGAGCAGTACTTC. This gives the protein CASSVGTGGFYEQYF. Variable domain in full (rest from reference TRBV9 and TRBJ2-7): DSGVTQTPKHLITATGQRVTLRCSPRSGDLSVYWYQQSLDQGLQFLIQYYNGEERAKGNILERFSAQQFPDLHSELNLSSLELGDSALYFCASSVGTGGFYEQYFGPGTRLTVT.

The CDR3 reads CASSLAYDSSYNEQFF. CDR3 DNA: TGTGCCAGCAGCTTAGCGTACGATAGCTCCTACAATGAGCAGTTCTTC. The V gene is TRBV7-9, the J gene TRBJ2-1; no clear D gene. The CDR3 sequence is 16 residues long. Trimming cost V 0 bases and J 0 bases, with 9 bases left between them. Germline V CDR1 and CDR2: SEHNR, FQNEAQ (reference sequence).

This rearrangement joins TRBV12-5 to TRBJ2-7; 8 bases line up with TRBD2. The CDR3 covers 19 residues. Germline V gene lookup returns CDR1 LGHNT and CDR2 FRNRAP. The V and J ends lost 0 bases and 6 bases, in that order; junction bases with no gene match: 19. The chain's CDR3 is CASGLVLQRESPVFGEQYF. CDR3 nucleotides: TGTGCTAGTGGTTTGGTACTTCAGCGGGAGTCCCCAGTCTTTGGCGAGCAGTACTTC.

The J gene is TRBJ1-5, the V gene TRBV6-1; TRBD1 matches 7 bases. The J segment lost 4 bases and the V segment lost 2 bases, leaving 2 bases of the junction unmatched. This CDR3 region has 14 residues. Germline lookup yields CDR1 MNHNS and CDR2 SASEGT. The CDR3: CASSEQQGNQPQHF. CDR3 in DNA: TGTGCCAGCAGTGAACAACAGGGGAATCAGCCCCAGCATTTT.

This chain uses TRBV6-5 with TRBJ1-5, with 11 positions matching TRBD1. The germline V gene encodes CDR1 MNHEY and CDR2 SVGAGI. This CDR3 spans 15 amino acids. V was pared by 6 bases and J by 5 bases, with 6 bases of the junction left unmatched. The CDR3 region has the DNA TGTGCCAGCAGCAAGGACAGGGGGCTAGATCAGCCCCAGCATTTT. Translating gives CASSKDRGLDQPQHF.

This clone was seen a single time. CDR3 loop: CASSITGQETQYF. CDR3 coding DNA: TGTGCCAGCAGCATCACAGGGCAGGAGACCCAGTACTTC. The chain is built from TRBV5-4 and TRBJ2-5; D may be TRBD1 (6 bases). CDR1 is SGHNT and CDR2 is YYREEE in the germline V gene (reference sequence). The CDR3 contains 13 residues. V lost 4 bases, J lost 5 bases, and 12 bases lay in between.

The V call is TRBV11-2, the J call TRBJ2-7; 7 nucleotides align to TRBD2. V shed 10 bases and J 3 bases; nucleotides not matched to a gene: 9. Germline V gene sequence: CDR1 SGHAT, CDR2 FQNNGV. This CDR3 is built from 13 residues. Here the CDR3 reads CATRASGGYEQYF. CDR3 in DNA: TGTGCCACCCGGGCTAGCGGAGGCTACGAGCAGTACTTC. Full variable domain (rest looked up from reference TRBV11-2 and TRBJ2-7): EAGVAQSPRYKIIEKRQSVAFWCNPISGHATLYWYQQILGQGPKLLIQFQNNGVVDDSQLPKDRFSAERLKGVDSTLKIQPAKLEDSAVYLCATRASGGYEQYFGPGTRLTVT.

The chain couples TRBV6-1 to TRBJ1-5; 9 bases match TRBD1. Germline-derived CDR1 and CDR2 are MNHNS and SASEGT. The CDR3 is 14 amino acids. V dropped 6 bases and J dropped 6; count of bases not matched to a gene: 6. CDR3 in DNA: TGTGCCAGCAGGGAGGGACAGGGAGGTCAGCCCCAGCATTTT. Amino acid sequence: CASREGQGGQPQHF.

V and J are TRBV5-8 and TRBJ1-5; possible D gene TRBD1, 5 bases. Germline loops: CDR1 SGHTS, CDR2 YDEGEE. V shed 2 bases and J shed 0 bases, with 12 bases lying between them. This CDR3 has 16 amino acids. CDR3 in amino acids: CASSFDRYDSNQPQHF. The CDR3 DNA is TGTGCCAGCAGCTTTGACAGATATGATAGCAATCAGCCCCAGCATTTT.

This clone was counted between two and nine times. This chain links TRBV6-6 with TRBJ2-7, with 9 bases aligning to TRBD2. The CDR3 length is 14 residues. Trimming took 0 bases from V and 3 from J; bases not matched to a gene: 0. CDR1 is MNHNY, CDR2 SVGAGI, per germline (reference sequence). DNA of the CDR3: TGTGCCAGCAGTTACTCTAGCGGGGGCTACGAGCAGTACTTC. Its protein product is CASSYSSGGYEQYF.

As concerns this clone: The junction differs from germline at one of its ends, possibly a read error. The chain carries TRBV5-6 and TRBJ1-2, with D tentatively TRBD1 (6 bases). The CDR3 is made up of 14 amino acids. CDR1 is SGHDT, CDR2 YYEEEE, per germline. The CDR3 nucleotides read TGTGCCAGCAGCTTCGGGGGGCTTGACTATGGCCACACCTTC. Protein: CASSFGGLDYGHTF.